The 18 T cell receptor beta chains listed next were all sequenced from one sample in a study of graft-versus-host responses after intestinal transplantation. Only in-frame clones appear in the TCRdb table, and some are missing; sequencing was by immunoSEQ multiplex PCR. The repertoire has some 36,000 clones, approximately 94% of them found once; the top ten carry about 0.2%. These receptors have no identified antigens. Material: unstimulated CD4+ T cells sorted from spleen or lymph node cells, obtained before transplant. These receptor sequences come from a human donor who was the organ donor for an intestinal transplant.

The V gene is TRBV20-1, the J gene TRBJ2-2; D unclear. V gave up 3 bases and J gave up 6 bases, with 2 bases separating them. This CDR3 spans 10 amino acids. Germline CDR1 and CDR2: DFQATT and SNEGSKA (reference sequence). The CDR3: CSARAGELFF. The CDR3, as DNA: TGCAGTGCTAGGGCCGGGGAGCTGTTTTTT.

This chain links TRBV4-1 with TRBJ2-1, with D possibly being TRBD2 (6 bases). This CDR3 comprises 13 residues. Between the trimmed V and J ends, which lost 1 base and 12 bases, there was a span of 13 bases. Germline-derived CDR1 and CDR2 are MGHRA and YSYEKL. This CDR3 is CASSQAGLARQFF. The CDR3 DNA follows: TGCGCCAGCAGCCAAGCGGGGCTAGCGCGGCAGTTCTTC.

This clone was detected once. The chain is built from TRBV10-2 and TRBJ1-5; 9 bases align to TRBD1. V dropped 5 bases and J dropped 5; count of bases not matched to a gene: 4. Germline CDR1 and CDR2: WSHSY and SAAADI. This CDR3 region has 14 residues. The CDR3 DNA follows: TGCGCCAGCAGTCCGGGACAGGGTTATCAGCCCCAGCATTTT. It specifies CASSPGQGYQPQHF.

In DNA, the CDR3 is TGTGCCAGCGGAACTAGGACTAGCGGGGGTACAGAGACCCAGTACTTC. Its translation is CASGTRTSGGTETQYF. V is TRBV27 and J is TRBJ2-5; 13 bases map to TRBD2. This CDR3 has 16 amino acids. Per the germline V gene, CDR1 is MNHEY and CDR2 is SMNVEV (reference sequence). The J segment lost 4 bases and the V segment lost 8 bases, leaving 10 bases of the junction unmatched.

The chain couples TRBV6-5 to TRBJ1-5; TRBD1 agrees at 10 bases. Per the germline V gene, CDR1 is MNHEY and CDR2 is SVGAGI. J gave up 8 bases and V 2 bases, and 3 bases lay outside the gene matches. CDR3 length: 14 residues. The CDR3 DNA reads as TGTGCCAGCAGTTACCCGACAGGGGGCGAGCCCCAGCATTTT. Translation: CASSYPTGGEPQHF.

This chain connects TRBV7-2 to TRBJ2-5; D unresolved. CDR3 length: 14 amino acids. V gave up 2 bases and J gave up 5 bases, with 12 bases separating them. Germline V lookup: CDR1 SGHTA, CDR2 FQGNSA. CDR3 coding DNA: TGTGCCAGCAGCTTAATACGGTATGAGGAGACCCAGTACTTC. It yields the protein CASSLIRYEETQYF.

V is TRBV6-1 and J is TRBJ1-2; 8 nucleotides line up with TRBD1. From germline, CDR1 is MNHNS and CDR2 SASEGT. The CDR3 runs to 14 residues. Trimming removed 6 bases from V and 4 bases from J; junction bases left unmatched: 7. Here the CDR3 reads CASSRAGTGYGYTF. For the CDR3, the DNA is TGTGCCAGCAGCCGGGCTGGGACAGGCTATGGCTACACCTTC.

This chain connects TRBV6-1 to TRBJ2-7; 10 bases are a match to TRBD2. The length of the CDR3 is 14 residues. V shed 5 bases, J shed 4 bases, and the junction held 5 bases outside the gene matches. Germline V gene lookup returns CDR1 MNHNS and CDR2 SASEGT. The CDR3 sequence: CASSRAGGQYEQYF. DNA for the CDR3: TGTGCCAGCAGTCGAGCGGGGGGGCAGTACGAGCAGTACTTC.

There are a few counts of this clone. The gene calls are TRBV5-4 and TRBJ1-2, with D hard to call. V gave up 5 bases and J gave up 4 bases, with 15 bases separating them. CDR1 is SGHNT, CDR2 YYREEE, per germline (reference sequence). The CDR3 runs to 14 residues. The CDR3 protein is CASRHTEGSYGYTF. CDR3 nucleotide sequence: TGTGCCAGCAGGCACACAGAAGGGTCCTATGGCTACACCTTC.

The rearrangement joins TRBV5-4 to TRBJ2-3; D may be TRBD1 (5 bases). The V and J ends lost 2 bases and 0 bases respectively, with 7 bases between them. The V gene's germline CDR1 is SGHNT and CDR2 YYREEE (reference sequence). This CDR3 contains 14 residues. The CDR3 region is CASSFKGSTDTQYF. DNA of the CDR3: TGTGCCAGCAGCTTTAAGGGGAGCACAGATACGCAGTATTTT. Full variable domain (missing parts from reference TRBV5-4 and TRBJ2-3): ETGVTQSPTHLIKTRGQQVTLRCSSQSGHNTVSWYQQALGQGPQFIFQYYREEENGRGNFPPRFSGLQFPNYSSELNVNALELDDSALYLCASSFKGSTDTQYFGPGTRLTVL.

V and J are TRBV7-2 and TRBJ1-2; D is uncertain. Trimming cost V 3 bases and J 0 bases, with 8 bases left between them. The germline gives CDR1 SGHTA, CDR2 FQGNSA. This CDR3 comprises 14 residues. CDR3 bases: TGTGCCAGCAGCTTGGATAGGTCTAACTATGGCTACACCTTC. Its protein product is CASSLDRSNYGYTF.

The gene calls are TRBV20-1 and TRBJ1-2; D remains unclear. Deletions cut 5 bases from V and 8 bases from J, with 9 bases between. Germline V gives CDR1 DFQATT, CDR2 SNEGSKA (reference sequence). This CDR3 contains 10 residues. CDR3 in amino acids: CSAYFYGYTF. CDR3 in DNA: TGCAGTGCTTATTTTTACGGCTACACCTTC.

There are a few counts of this clone. The chain links TRBV7-2 to TRBJ1-4; weak D call: TRBD1 (6 bases). Germline V gives CDR1 SGHTA, CDR2 FQGNSA. This CDR3 region has 14 residues. Trimming took 6 bases from V and 3 from J, leaving 11 bases between them. CDR3 amino acids: CASSTGSPNEKLFF. The CDR3 DNA reads TGTGCCAGCAGTACAGGGTCACCTAATGAAAAACTGTTTTTT.

The chain recombines TRBV7-9 with TRBJ2-7; D ambiguous. The V end lost 6 bases, the J end lost 4 bases, and 10 bases lay between the germline ends. The CDR3 has 12 amino acids. Per the germline V gene, CDR1 is SEHNR and CDR2 is FQNEAQ (reference sequence). In DNA form, the CDR3 reads TGTGCCAGCAGTTTTAGCTGGTACGAGCAGTACTTC. Protein: CASSFSWYEQYF.

This chain joins TRBV6-1 and TRBJ2-7; 7 bases line up with TRBD1. V lost 5 bases, J lost 6 bases, and 7 bases stayed unmatched. CDR3 length: 13 amino acids. In germline, CDR1 is MNHNS, CDR2 SASEGT. CDR3 nucleotide sequence: TGTGCCAGCAGTATGACAGGGACACCCGAGCAGTACTTC. Amino acid sequence: CASSMTGTPEQYF.

In this sample, this clone turned up once. V and J are TRBV4-2 and TRBJ2-1; TRBD2 agrees at 9 bases. Germline V gene sequence: CDR1 LGHNA, CDR2 YNFKEQ. Germline trimming cut 4 bases from V and 2 bases from J; bases unmatched to any gene: 0. The CDR3 extends over 14 amino acids. In DNA, the CDR3 is TGTGCCAGCAGCCTAGCGGGGGCCTACAATGAGCAGTTCTTC. It yields the protein CASSLAGAYNEQFF.

The J gene is TRBJ2-3, the V gene TRBV5-1, with TRBD2 matching over 9 bases. Germline assignment: CDR1 SGHRS and CDR2 YFSETQ. Trimming at V came to 0 bases and at J to 0 bases, leaving 5 bases not matched to a gene. CDR3 length: 17 amino acids. Here the CDR3 reads CASSLAAGGTSTDTQYF. CDR3 DNA sequence: TGCGCCAGCAGCTTGGCAGCGGGGGGTACCAGCACAGATACGCAGTATTTT.

The count of this clone is one. The chain combines TRBV4-1 with TRBJ2-5; 15 positions agree with TRBD2. The CDR3 totals 17 residues. CDR1 is MGHRA and CDR2 is YSYEKL in the germline V gene. V was clipped by 2 bases and J by 5 bases; unmatched bases: 6. In DNA form, the CDR3 reads TGCGCCAGCAGCCAATCTGGGACTAGCGGGGGGAGGGAGACCCAGTACTTC. Its translation: CASSQSGTSGGRETQYF.